This record looks at one T cell receptor beta chain sequence and its context. The target antigen is unknown. These data are taken from a study of T cell responses to AZD1222 COVID-19 vaccine. The J segment lost 8 bases and the V segment lost 6 bases, leaving 15 bases of the junction unmatched. The CDR3 loop spans 16 amino acids. The germline gives CDR1 ENHRY, CDR2 SYGVKD. Method: immunoSEQ multiplex PCR; TCRdb's copy keeps in-frame clones and lacks some. The sample lists some 140,000 clones, roughly nine tenths occurring once. Whole-study results and caveats: Donors skewed white British and female; clonal diversity was possibly underestimated. Across spike, vaccine-associated CD4 TCRs were found, dominant at 160-218 and 743-854. Nearly half of spike-specific TCRs reportedly go after variant regions that carry no mutations. Baseline serostatus was positive in only six AZD1222 recipients.

V is TRBV10-3 and J is TRBJ2-2; 7 positions match TRBD1. This receptor was identified in an adult in good health. The material was peripheral blood, obtained on day 0 of AZD1222 vaccination. This chain's CDR3 is CAISPGGQAILGELFF. Written as DNA, the CDR3 is TGTGCCATCAGCCCCGGCGGACAGGCCATATTGGGGGAGCTGTTTTTT.